The source of this T cell receptor (beta chain) is a study of OX40 agonist ivuxolimab in advanced cancers. Looking at the study overall: Ivuxolimab is a fully human IgG2 antibody that activates OX40 (CD134). Of mixed ages from about 20 to 80 and averaging approximately 60 years, the group was around 78% male.

The repertoire was sequenced with immunoSEQ multiplex PCR; TCRdb's copy has only in-frame clones and lacks some. The profile shows roughly 62,000 clones, around 84% of them singletons. Germline V gives CDR1 SGHTA, CDR2 FQGNSA. Trimming left V 5 bases short and J 0 bases short, with 12 bases between. CDR3 length equals 15 residues. Any history of autoimmune disease or systemic immunosuppression disqualified patients. The chain carries TRBV7-2 and TRBJ2-3; D assignment may be TRBD1 or TRBD2 (5 bases each). The TCR was taken from an adult with an advanced solid tumor such as melanoma, head and neck, liver or kidney cancer. Sequenced material: CD4+ or CD8+ T cells sorted from blood, taken in a trial of the OX40 agonist ivuxolimab. The CDR3 spells CASSLGTLSTDTQYF. In DNA, the CDR3 is TGTGCCAGCAGCCTCGGGACGCTTAGCACAGATACGCAGTATTTT.